These 18 T cell receptor beta chains came from one sample sequenced in a study of regulatory T cells in long-lasting Graves disease. The authors built TCR beta libraries using iRepertoire HTBI primers and Arm-PCR of CDR3 regions. A single record per CDR3 protein comes from TCRdb applying MiXCR to the multiplex PCR reads. The sample holds approximately 400,000 distinct CDR3 sequences; about a quarter are singletons and the top ten take around 24%. Time point in this sample: persistent/refractory GD, antithyroid drugs over 5 years with positive TRAb. PBMC-derived RNA was used for the TCR library. Source: peripheral blood mononuclear cells (PBMCs), taken when the disease was refractory, from a patient treated with antithyroid drugs. These receptors came from a female donor with Graves disease.

The chain uses TRBV27 and TRBJ2-5; D is possibly TRBD2 (6 bases). Trimming pared 3 bases from V and 5 bases from J, leaving 19 bases between. Looked up from germline, CDR1 is MNHEY and CDR2 is SMNVEV (reference sequence). This CDR3 region has 16 residues. The CDR3 DNA reads TGTGCCAGCAGTTTCGGGGGTCGTACAGGACTCGAGACCCAGTACTTC. This translates into CASSFGGRTGLETQYF.

This clonotype was recorded a few times. J is TRBJ1-1 and V is TRBV7-9; D ambiguous. The CDR3 extends over 16 amino acids. Germline CDR1 is SEHNR and CDR2 is FQNEAQ (reference sequence). Trimming stripped 1 base from V and 3 bases from J, with 15 bases between. The CDR3: CASSLGQAPHDTEAFF. The CDR3 DNA follows: TGTGCCAGCAGCTTAGGGCAGGCTCCGCATGACACTGAAGCTTTCTTT.

The chain employs TRBV5-1 and TRBJ1-2; tentative D call: TRBD1 (5 bases). CDR1 SGHRS and CDR2 YFSETQ come from the germline V gene. There are 13 residues in the CDR3. V lost 4 bases and J 1 base, leaving 8 bases between the germline ends. CDR3 sequence: CASSGDSNYGYTF. The CDR3, as DNA: TGCGCCAGCAGCGGTGACAGTAACTATGGCTACACCTTC.

The chain recombines TRBV7-9 with TRBJ2-7; no clear D. The CDR3 contains 14 residues. CDR1 and CDR2 (germline): SEHNR, FQNEAQ (reference sequence). The germline V and J ends were trimmed by 0 bases and 0 bases, with 6 bases remaining between them. DNA of the CDR3: TGTGCCAGCAGCTTAGCGGTGAGCTCCTACGAGCAGTACTTC. Its translation is CASSLAVSSYEQYF.

The J gene is TRBJ1-2, the V gene TRBV28; unclear D gene. CDR3 length: 13 residues. CDR1 and CDR2 from the germline V gene are MDHEN and SYDVKM. Trimming cost V 5 bases and J 5 bases, with 12 bases left between them. The CDR3 bases are TGTGCCAGCAGTCCACCCCCCCTGTATGGCTACACCTTC. This sequence encodes CASSPPPLYGYTF.

A few counts support this clonotype. The chain joins TRBV5-1 to TRBJ2-5, with 8 bases identical to TRBD2. This CDR3 has 16 residues. J gave up 4 bases and V 3 bases, and 11 bases lay outside the gene matches. Germline CDR1 is SGHRS and CDR2 is YFSETQ. The CDR3 DNA reads TGCGCCAGCAGCTCCGACTCAAGCGGGAGAGGAGAGACCCAGTACTTC. Its translation is CASSSDSSGRGETQYF.

A note on this clonotype: A single base separates this from a much larger clone, so it may be a read error. The chain links TRBV13 to TRBJ2-5; 11 bases match TRBD2. Germline V gene lookup returns CDR1 PRHDT and CDR2 FYEKMQ (reference sequence). CDR3 length: 19 amino acids. The J segment lost 2 bases and the V segment lost 0 bases, leaving 11 bases of the junction unmatched. The CDR3 sequence: CASSLGQELAGVEQETQYF. The CDR3, as DNA: TGTGCCAGCAGCTTAGGCCAGGAACTAGCGGGAGTGGAACAAGAGACCCAGTACTTC. Together with reference TRBV13 and TRBJ2-5, the CDR3 gives the full variable domain: AAGVIQSPRHLIKEKRETATLKCYPIPRHDTVYWYQQGPGQDPQFLISFYEKMQSDKGSIPDRFSAQQFSDYHSELNMSSLELGDSALYFCASSLGQELAGVEQETQYFGPGTRLLVL.

V usage is TRBV28 and J usage is TRBJ1-5; D possibly corresponds to TRBD1 (5 bases). Germline V lookup: CDR1 MDHEN, CDR2 SYDVKM. Trimming cost V 6 bases and J 7 bases, with 7 bases left between them. The CDR3 runs 11 residues. The CDR3 is CASSRVQPQHF. CDR3 DNA sequence: TGTGCCAGCAGCAGGGTCCAGCCCCAGCATTTT.

This clonotype was seen at least ten times. The junction shows a germline mismatch at one end, possibly a read error. The chain is built from TRBV5-1 and TRBJ1-1, with D unresolved. This CDR3 is 14 amino acids long. Germline V lookup: CDR1 SGHRS, CDR2 YFSETQ. CDR3: CASSLALGNTEAFF. In nucleotides, the CDR3 is TGTGCCAGCAGCTTAGCGCTGGGTAACACTGAAGCTTTCTTT.

The table lists this clonotype with a few counts. The V and J genes are TRBV20-1 and TRBJ1-1; weak D call: TRBD1 (6 bases). CDR1 DFQATT and CDR2 SNEGSKA come from the germline V gene (reference sequence). The CDR3 covers 14 residues. V was cut by 3 bases and J by 2 bases, with 13 bases left in between. In nucleotides, the CDR3 is TGCAGTGCTAGTAGGGGGGTAATTAACACTGAAGCTTTCTTT. It encodes CSASRGVINTEAFF.

The chain uses TRBV29-1 and TRBJ1-1; TRBD1 is a possible D gene (5 bases). The CDR3 has 12 amino acids. Germline-derived CDR1 and CDR2 are SQVTM and ANQGSEA. The V gene lost 7 bases and the J gene lost 6 bases, with 15 bases spanning the gap. CDR3 DNA: TGCAGCGCCAGCCTCCGACAGTCTGAAGCTTTCTTT. Translation gives CSASLRQSEAFF.

This chain uses TRBV6-1 with TRBJ2-7, with 7 bases aligning to TRBD1. CDR3 length: 14 amino acids. Germline CDR1 MNHNS, CDR2 SASEGT. V was pared by 5 bases and J by 9 bases, with 13 bases of the junction left unmatched. CDR3 region: CASSNDRVGSGQYF. The DNA of the CDR3 is TGTGCCAGCAGTAACGACAGGGTTGGATCTGGGCAGTACTTC.

This clonotype has a handful of counts. The rearrangement joins TRBV12-3 or TRBV12-4 to TRBJ2-2, with TRBD1 as a possible D gene (6 bases). Between the trimmed V and J ends, which lost 4 bases and 4 bases, there was a span of 13 bases. This CDR3 comprises 15 residues. The CDR3 protein is CASSSGQFATGELFF. As DNA, the CDR3 is TGTGCCAGCAGTTCTGGACAGTTTGCCACCGGGGAGCTGTTTTTT.

This clonotype was picked up many times. The rearrangement joins TRBV2 to TRBJ2-7; D perhaps matches TRBD2 (6 bases). CDR1 and CDR2 (germline): SNHLY, FYNNEI. The ends were cut back, 5 bases at V and 7 bases at J, with 15 bases in the middle. This CDR3 has 13 amino acids. CDR3 bases: TGTGCCAGCAGTCAGCGGGCTGGGGGGGAGCAGTACTTC. This codes for CASSQRAGGEQYF.

The table lists this clonotype with many counts. The chain uses TRBV7-9 and TRBJ1-4; TRBD1 agrees at 7 bases. The germline CDR1 and CDR2 sequences are SEHNR and FQNEAQ (reference sequence). J lost 5 bases, V lost 5 bases, and 8 bases had no gene match. This CDR3 is 15 amino acids long. CDR3 residues: CASSPRGTENEKLFF. DNA of the CDR3: TGTGCCAGCAGCCCAAGGGGGACAGAGAATGAAAAACTGTTTTTT. The full variable domain, completed using reference TRBV7-9 and TRBJ1-4, is DTGVSQNPRHKITKRGQNVTFRCDPISEHNRLYWYRQTLGQGPEFLTYFQNEAQLEKSRLLSDRFSAERPKGSFSTLEIQRTEQGDSAMYLCASSPRGTENEKLFFGSGTQLSVL.

The chain combines TRBV5-1 with TRBJ2-5, with D maybe TRBD2 (6 bases). The germline V gene encodes CDR1 SGHRS and CDR2 YFSETQ. V was pared by 3 bases and J by 1 base, with 10 bases between. CDR3 length: 14 amino acids. The CDR3 is CASSSGEAQETQYF. DNA for the CDR3: TGCGCCAGCAGCTCGGGGGAGGCCCAAGAGACCCAGTACTTC. The full variable domain, rest sourced from reference TRBV5-1 and TRBJ2-5, is KAGVTQTPRYLIKTRGQQVTLSCSPISGHRSVSWYQQTPGQGLQFLFEYFSETQRNKGNFPGRFSGRQFSNSRSEMNVSTLELGDSALYLCASSSGEAQETQYFGPGTRLLVL.

This clonotype was seen a handful of times. The J gene is TRBJ1-1, the V gene TRBV5-1, with unresolved D. CDR1 SGHRS and CDR2 YFSETQ come from the germline V gene. The CDR3 contains 17 residues. V shed 1 base and J shed 2 bases, with 18 bases lying between them. CDR3 loop: CASSLRGLGPGNTEAFF. The CDR3 DNA is TGCGCCAGCAGCTTGCGTGGTCTTGGACCGGGAAACACTGAAGCTTTCTTT.

The V gene is TRBV6-9, the J gene TRBJ2-2, with D possibly TRBD1 on 7 matching bases. Germline CDR1 MNHGY, CDR2 SVAAGI. The ends were cut back, 3 bases at V and 10 bases at J, with 18 bases in the middle. The CDR3 runs to 15 residues. This CDR3 is CASSYSNRGGEELFF. Written as DNA, the CDR3 is TGTGCCAGCAGTTACTCAAACAGGGGAGGCGAGGAGCTGTTTTTT.